Below, 9 T cell receptor beta chains from the same sample are listed, as sequenced in a study of T-cell reconstitution after alpha-beta-depleted transplantation in children. Construction of the TCRbeta library involved unique molecular identifiers. One entry per CDR3 protein, called by TCRdb with MiXCR from the PCR reads. The repertoire consists of about 350,000 distinct CDR3 sequences, with 15% to 20% occurring once and the leading ten covering around 41%. Sequenced here: PBMCs, mostly from graft donor cells, sampled 360 days after TCRalphabeta/CD19-depleted stem cell transplant. All receptors come from a male patient aged 2 to 10 who had a stem cell transplant for acute lymphoblastic leukemia, so the T cells may come from the graft donor.

The V gene is TRBV7-2, the J gene TRBJ2-1; the match to TRBD2 covers 8 bases. Trimming cost V 0 bases and J 5 bases; bases outside gene matches: 6. The CDR3 totals 16 residues. Per the germline V gene, CDR1 is SGHTA and CDR2 is FQGNSA. The CDR3 region is CASSLALTSVHNEQFF. Written as DNA, the CDR3 is TGTGCCAGCAGCTTAGCGCTGACTAGCGTCCACAATGAGCAGTTCTTC.

This clonotype came up a few times. The chain has TRBV19 and TRBJ1-1; D gene uncertain. Trimming took 6 bases from V and 0 from J, leaving 5 bases between them. Germline values: CDR1 LNHDA, CDR2 SQIVND (reference sequence). The CDR3 totals 12 residues. The CDR3 here is CASRGMNTEAFF. CDR3 sequence (DNA): TGTGCCAGTAGGGGGATGAACACTGAAGCTTTCTTT.

In this sample, this clonotype turned up a few times. V is TRBV7-8 and J is TRBJ2-2; D assignment may be TRBD1 or TRBD2 (5 bases each). CDR1 SGHVS and CDR2 FQNEAQ come from the germline V gene. V shed 10 bases and J shed 6 bases, with 21 bases lying between them. CDR3 length: 15 residues. The CDR3 reads CAILCTGTVAGELFF. The CDR3 DNA reads TGTGCCATTCTCTGTACCGGGACCGTCGCCGGGGAGCTGTTTTTT.

This rearrangement joins TRBV28 to TRBJ2-7; TRBD2 matches 10 bases. The CDR3 sequence is 16 residues long. Per the germline V gene, CDR1 is MDHEN and CDR2 is SYDVKM. Trimming took 5 bases from V and 0 from J; bases not matched to a gene: 7. The CDR3 DNA sequence: TGTGCCAGCAGTATAAGACTAGCGGGCCGCTCCTACGAGCAGTACTTC. Protein: CASSIRLAGRSYEQYF.

V and J are TRBV20-1 and TRBJ2-7, with 7 bases matching TRBD2. Trimming took 4 bases from V and 2 from J; bases not matched to a gene: 8. This CDR3 has 14 amino acids. CDR1 DFQATT and CDR2 SNEGSKA come from the germline V gene (reference sequence). The CDR3 DNA reads as TGCAGTGCTATCAGTCCTAGCGGAACCTACGAGCAGTACTTC. Protein sequence: CSAISPSGTYEQYF.

This rearrangement joins TRBV11-2 to TRBJ2-3; D uncertain. The V end was cut by 0 bases, the J end by 15 bases, with 16 bases between. The CDR3 runs to 13 residues. CDR1 SGHAT and CDR2 FQNNGV come from the germline V gene. For the CDR3, the DNA is TGTGCCAGCAGCTTAGATCAGGTGTCTAGTACTTATTTT. It yields the protein CASSLDQVSSTYF.

In its sample, this clonotype was seen a few times. CDR3 region: CASSQGAGANNEQFF. CDR3 nucleotides: TGCGCCAGCAGCCAAGGGGCAGGGGCCAACAATGAGCAGTTCTTC. The chain couples TRBV4-3 to TRBJ2-1; weak D call: TRBD1 (6 bases). CDR1 LGHNA and CDR2 YSLEER come from the germline V gene. V lost 1 base and J 5 bases, leaving 12 bases between the germline ends. The CDR3 runs to 15 residues.

This clonotype has more than one count but fewer than ten. The chain uses TRBV12-3 or TRBV12-4 and TRBJ1-6, with D maybe TRBD1 (6 bases). The germline V and J ends were trimmed by 5 bases and 7 bases, with 18 bases remaining between them. The CDR3 consists of 16 residues. The CDR3 region has the DNA TGTGCCAGCAGTCCCCTCGTCTACAGGGAAAATTCACCCCTCCACTTT. Translated, it gives CASSPLVYRENSPLHF.

This clonotype was seen ten or more times. V is TRBV12-3 or TRBV12-4 and J is TRBJ1-5, with 8 bases lining up with TRBD1. This CDR3 region has 14 residues. The trim removed 4 bases at V and 7 bases at J, leaving 6 bases unmatched. The CDR3 region has the DNA TGTGCCAGCAGTTACCTGGACAGGGACCAGCCCCAGCATTTT. This encodes CASSYLDRDQPQHF.